The 7 T cell receptor beta chains listed next were all sequenced from one sample in a study of cytomegalovirus exposure and HLA in healthy donors. The study ran its PCR with 60 Vbeta and 13 Jbeta primers. Libraries were prepared by immunoSEQ multiplex PCR; TCRdb keeps only in-frame clonotypes and omits some of them. The repertoire shows some 83,000 clones; the top ten hold approximately 1.1%. Sequenced input: PBMCs. These receptor sequences come from a woman younger than 45 in good health and CMV-seronegative.

The chain is built from TRBV6-1 and TRBJ1-2, with D unclear. Germline CDR1 MNHNS, CDR2 SASEGT. This CDR3 has 14 residues. The V and J ends lost 1 base and 0 bases respectively, with 6 bases between them. The CDR3 DNA follows: TGTGCCAGCAGTGAAGGCGGGACTAACTATGGCTACACCTTC. This codes for CASSEGGTNYGYTF.

The V and J genes are TRBV7-9 and TRBJ1-4; maybe TRBD1 (6 bases). The V and J ends lost 0 bases and 12 bases respectively, with 11 bases between them. The CDR3 spans 13 residues. Germline CDR1 is SEHNR and CDR2 is FQNEAQ (reference sequence). For the CDR3, the DNA is TGTGCCAGCAGCTTAGCGCGGACAGACGAACTGTTTTTT. Its translation is CASSLARTDELFF.

The chain links TRBV6-1 to TRBJ1-5; 9 bases are shared with TRBD1. Germline loops: CDR1 MNHNS, CDR2 SASEGT. The CDR3 covers 14 residues. The V segment lost 6 bases and the J segment 5 bases; nucleotides outside the gene matches: 5. The CDR3 coding sequence is TGTGCCAGCAGGACGGGACAGGGAGATCAGCCCCAGCATTTT. The encoded protein is CASRTGQGDQPQHF.

The chain employs TRBV5-1 and TRBJ1-2, with D perhaps matching TRBD1 (5 bases). CDR3 length equals 14 residues. V was trimmed by 0 bases and J by 4 bases, leaving 10 bases between them. CDR1 is SGHRS and CDR2 is YFSETQ in the germline V gene. CDR3 loop: CASSLEGDRYGYTF. DNA of the CDR3: TGCGCCAGCAGCTTGGAAGGGGATCGCTATGGCTACACCTTC.

CDR3 nucleotides: TGTGCCAGCTTTTCGGGACAGTCCTACGAGCAGTACTTC. This encodes CASFSGQSYEQYF. This chain joins TRBV2 and TRBJ2-7, with 7 bases aligning to TRBD1. Germline-derived CDR1 and CDR2 are SNHLY and FYNNEI. The CDR3 length is 13 residues. V shed 8 bases, J shed 1 base, and the junction held 5 bases outside the gene matches.

V gene TRBV9 combines with J gene TRBJ1-2; D remains unclear. Germline loops: CDR1 SGDLS, CDR2 YYNGEE. The CDR3 totals 14 residues. V lost 0 bases, J lost 2 bases, and 8 bases lay in between. The CDR3 sequence: CASSVGADNYGYTF. The DNA of the CDR3 is TGTGCCAGCAGCGTAGGAGCGGACAACTATGGCTACACCTTC.

This chain links TRBV19 with TRBJ2-1; 7 bases agree with TRBD2. CDR1 and CDR2 (germline): LNHDA, SQIVND (reference sequence). With V trimmed by 5 bases and J by 8 bases, 12 bases remained unmatched. The length of the CDR3 is 15 residues. This chain's CDR3 is CASSSFQRGGDEQFF. The CDR3 bases are TGTGCCAGTAGTTCGTTCCAGCGGGGAGGCGATGAGCAGTTCTTC.